One sample yielded the 2 T cell receptor beta chains listed below, sequenced in a study of blood T cells in healthy people across ages. It was with a sample-barcoded 5' primer and a J-beta primer mix that a second PCR of roughly 7 to 12 cycles was run. TCRdb processed the 5' RACE reads anew with MiXCR; each CDR3 protein has one entry. This table holds 850,000 to 1,300,000 distinct CDR3 sequences, under 55% found once. The sequencing input was blood. The receptors here all came from an older woman in good health.

The sample holds a few counts of this clonotype. This may arise from a read error, as a much more abundant clone is one base away. The rearrangement joins TRBV29-1 to TRBJ1-6; TRBD1 agrees at 7 bases. Germline V gene data show CDR1 as SQVTM and CDR2 as ANQGSEA. The CDR3 sequence is 13 residues long. CDR3 in amino acids: CSVRDREYSPPHF. As DNA, the CDR3 is TGCAGCGTTCGCGACAGGGAATATTCACCCCCCCACTTT.

This clonotype has a single count. The chain employs TRBV12-3 or TRBV12-4 and TRBJ1-1; 11 positions agree with TRBD1. The CDR3 runs 14 residues. J lost 11 bases, V lost 1 base, and 6 bases had no gene match. The CDR3 loop is CASSLGTGGGLAFF. For the CDR3, the DNA is TGTGCCAGCAGTTTAGGGACAGGGGGCGGGTTGGCTTTCTTT.